These T cell receptor beta chains were read from a single sample in a study of blood T cell repertoires in COVID-19. TCRdb's copy holds only in-frame clones and misses some; the assay was immunoSEQ multiplex PCR. This table has 200,000 to 250,000 clones, roughly 80% appearing once. Sequenced: peripheral blood. These receptor sequences come from a woman between 18 and 29 years old with acute or convalescent COVID-19. CDR3s include the opening cysteine and the closing phenylalanine or tryptophan. The D gene is left open where the match is weak. Clone size, where shown, is once, few, many, or a class for clones that have expanded.

>.|TRBV30|TRBJ2-1|.
TGTGCCTGGAGCGAAAGACTTCGGGGTGAGCAGTTCTTC
CAWSERLRGEQFF
>TRBD2|TRBV3-1/TRBV3-2|TRBJ2-1|.
TGTGCCAGCAGCCAATATGGGGTCGCTAGCGGGAGCAATGAGCAGTTCTTC
CASSQYGVASGSNEQFF
>.|TRBV6-5|TRBJ2-7|.
TGTGCCAGCAGTTACTCCTCCGCGGGCTCCTACGAGCAGTACTTC
CASSYSSAGSYEQYF
>.|TRBV18|TRBJ1-2|.
TGTGCCAGCTCACCACCTACAGCCCGCTTTCTAGGCTACACCTTC
CASSPPTARFLGYTF
>.|TRBV7-2|TRBJ2-1|.
TGTGCCAGCAGCTCCCCCCTGGGGCGGAACTCCTACAATGAGCAGTTCTTC
CASSSPLGRNSYNEQFF
>TRBD1|TRBV18|TRBJ1-4|.
TGTGCCAGCCACCGGGACAGGGATAATGAAAAACTGTTTTTT
CASHRDRDNEKLFF
>TRBD1|TRBV2|TRBJ1-2|few
TGTGCCAGCAGTGAAGGTAGCAAGACGACAGGGTCCAACTATGGCTACACCTTC
CASSEGSKTTGSNYGYTF
>.|TRBV5-1|TRBJ1-1|.
TGCGCCAGCAGCTTGATCCAGGGTAGCACTGAAGCTTTCTTT
CASSLIQGSTEAFF
>.|TRBV11-2|TRBJ2-1|.
TGTGCCAGCACTAGCACTTACAATGAGCAGTTCTTC
CASTSTYNEQFF
>TRBD1|TRBV15|TRBJ1-1|.
TGTGCCACCAGCACAGACAGGGGTTTCATGAACACTGAAGCTTTCTTT
CATSTDRGFMNTEAFF
>.|TRBV6-2/TRBV6-3|TRBJ2-1|.
TGTGCCAGCAGTTACCTCAGGGGGGATGAGCAGTTCTTC
CASSYLRGDEQFF
>TRBD1|TRBV5-6|TRBJ2-5|.
TGTGCCAGCAGCCTTTCCGGGACAGCCACCCAAGAGACCCAGTACTTC
CASSLSGTATQETQYF
>TRBD1|TRBV28|TRBJ1-5|.
TGTGCCAGCAGTGCTACAGGGGACAGCAATCAGCCCCAGCATTTT
CASSATGDSNQPQHF
>TRBD2|TRBV18|TRBJ2-3|.
TGTGCCAGCTCGCTCATGGGACTAGCGGGATCCACAGATACGCAGTATTTT
CASSLMGLAGSTDTQYF
>TRBD1|TRBV18|TRBJ1-1|.
TGTGCCAGCTCAAAAACGACAGGGGATGAAGCTTTCTTT
CASSKTTGDEAFF
>TRBD1|TRBV6-2/TRBV6-3|TRBJ1-2|.
TGTGCCAGCAGCCCGACAGGGGGGAGCGGCTACACCTTC
CASSPTGGSGYTF